This T cell receptor (beta chain) was observed in a study of blood T cell repertoires in COVID-19. Turning to the study itself: Acute-phase and convalescent COVID-19 samples originated in the United States, Italy and Spain. Sources were T cells, B-cell-depleted T cells, or PBMCs; the material itself was cDNA or gDNA.

Per the original data handling: Cell counts per sample came from amplifying reference gene primers. Sequencing was performed with immunoSEQ multiplex PCR; in TCRdb, only in-frame clones are kept and a portion is missing. Clone size and the V and J calls come from that table; the DNA yielded D and trimming. The data contain over 130,000 clones, just over 85% of them singletons. Germline trimming cut 0 bases from V and 2 bases from J; bases unmatched to any gene: 8. The CDR3 totals 17 residues. Germline V gene data show CDR1 as LNHNV and CDR2 as YYDKDF (reference sequence). This TCR was sampled from a man between 65 and 85 years old with acute or convalescent COVID-19. This chain uses TRBV15 with TRBJ2-3, with 7 positions matching TRBD2. Material for sequencing was peripheral blood. CDR3 amino acids: CATSRDKRAGLTDTQYF. Here the CDR3 DNA reads TGTGCCACCAGCAGAGATAAGAGAGCGGGACTCACAGATACGCAGTATTTT.